Below, 8 T cell receptor beta chains from the same sample are listed, as sequenced in a study of cytomegalovirus exposure and HLA in healthy donors (dated by TCRdb to between 2016 and 2019). Libraries were built with the immunoSEQ multiplex PCR assay. Entries here come from immuneACCESS through TCRdb and include only in-frame sequences with V and J called. Some clones fail to appear in such tables; in the studies checked, an unresolved V gene covers under half of the shortfall, and the cause of the remainder is unknown. The sample has some 140,000 clones on record, roughly four fifths of them singletons. The ten largest clones take up more than 1.4% of the sample. Sequencing was performed on PBMCs. The receptors derive from a woman aged 25 to 45 in good health and CMV-seronegative.

This clone came up a few times. This chain links TRBV2 with TRBJ2-7, with D tentatively TRBD2 (5 bases). This CDR3 spans 10 amino acids. The germline V and J ends were trimmed by 11 bases and 4 bases, with 9 bases remaining between them. Germline assignment: CDR1 SNHLY and CDR2 FYNNEI. The CDR3 bases are TGTGCCTCACAGCGGTACGAGCAGTACTTC. Its translation is CASQRYEQYF.

DNA for the CDR3: TGTGCCAGCAGCCTGTGGGGACAAAGCACAGATACGCAGTATTTT. Amino acid sequence: CASSLWGQSTDTQYF. V is TRBV7-3 and J is TRBJ2-3, with a weak D call TRBD1 (6 bases). Trimming pared 5 bases from V and 0 bases from J, leaving 12 bases between. The CDR3 runs to 15 residues. Germline V gene data show CDR1 as SGHTA and CDR2 as FQGTGA. Full variable domain (remainder filled in from reference TRBV7-3 and TRBJ2-3): GAGVSQTPSNKVTEKGKYVELRCDPISGHTALYWYRQSLGQGPEFLIYFQGTGAADDSGLPNDRFFAVRPEGSVSTLKIQRTERGDSAVYLCASSLWGQSTDTQYFGPGTRLTVL.

This chain joins TRBV18 and TRBJ1-4, with 8 positions matching TRBD1. The CDR3 has 17 amino acids. The V gene's germline CDR1 is KGHSH and CDR2 LQKENI. The trim removed 3 bases at V and 3 bases at J, leaving 9 bases unmatched. This chain's CDR3 is CASSPEHKQGANEKLFF. The CDR3 DNA reads as TGTGCCAGCTCACCCGAACACAAACAGGGGGCTAATGAAAAACTGTTTTTT.

The CDR3 spells CASSLPGQVTFSGNTIYF. The CDR3 DNA follows: TGTGCCAGCAGCCTACCGGGACAGGTCACATTCTCTGGAAACACCATATATTTT. The chain is built from TRBV28 and TRBJ1-3, with 8 bases fitting TRBD1. The J segment lost 0 bases and the V segment lost 6 bases, leaving 13 bases of the junction unmatched. The CDR3 loop spans 18 amino acids. CDR1 and CDR2 (germline): MDHEN, SYDVKM.

J is TRBJ1-1 and V is TRBV21-1; the table names TRBD1, a call not compared with the DNA. TRBV21-1 is noted as a pseudogene. This CDR3 has 14 amino acids. CDR3 DNA: TGTGCCAGCAGCAAAGGTAGGACAGTTGTAGAAGCTTTCTTT. It yields the protein CASSKGRTVVEAFF.

The CDR3 DNA reads as TGTGCCAGCACCCGGGGAGGCTCCGGGGAGCTGTTTTTT. Its translation: CASTRGGSGELFF. The chain combines TRBV11-1 with TRBJ2-2; perhaps TRBD2 as D (6 bases). Per germline, CDR1 SGHAT and CDR2 FQDESV (reference sequence). The length of the CDR3 is 13 residues. The V end was cut by 7 bases, the J end by 6 bases, with 12 bases between.

DNA of the CDR3: TGTGCCAGCAGCTCGGGACAGAAGGCCACCTTC. As protein: CASSSGQKATF. The rearrangement links TRBV11-1 to TRBJ1-2, with TRBD1 identical over 7 bases. The CDR3 has 11 residues. From germline, CDR1 is SGHAT and CDR2 FQDESV (reference sequence). Germline trimming cut 4 bases from V and 13 bases from J; bases unmatched to any gene: 6.

V is TRBV6-5 and J is TRBJ1-2; 7 nucleotides align to TRBD1. J lost 4 bases, V lost 6 bases, and 5 bases had no gene match. The germline V gene encodes CDR1 MNHEY and CDR2 SVGAGI. The CDR3 has 13 residues. CDR3 in amino acids: CASSPTGAYGYTF. Written as DNA, the CDR3 is TGTGCCAGCAGCCCTACAGGGGCCTATGGCTACACCTTC.